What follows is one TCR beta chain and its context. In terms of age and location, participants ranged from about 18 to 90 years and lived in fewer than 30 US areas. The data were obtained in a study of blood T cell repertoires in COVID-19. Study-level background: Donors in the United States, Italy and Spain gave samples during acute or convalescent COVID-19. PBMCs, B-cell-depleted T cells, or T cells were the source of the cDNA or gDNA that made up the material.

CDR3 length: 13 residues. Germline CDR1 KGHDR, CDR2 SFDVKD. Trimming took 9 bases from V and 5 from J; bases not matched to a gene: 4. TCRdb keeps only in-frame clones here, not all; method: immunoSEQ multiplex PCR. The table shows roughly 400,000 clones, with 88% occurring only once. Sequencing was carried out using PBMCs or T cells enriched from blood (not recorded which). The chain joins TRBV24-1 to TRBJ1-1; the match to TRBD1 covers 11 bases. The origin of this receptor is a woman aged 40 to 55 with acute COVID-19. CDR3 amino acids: CATADRGPTEAFF. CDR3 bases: TGTGCCACCGCGGACAGGGGGCCTACTGAAGCTTTCTTT.